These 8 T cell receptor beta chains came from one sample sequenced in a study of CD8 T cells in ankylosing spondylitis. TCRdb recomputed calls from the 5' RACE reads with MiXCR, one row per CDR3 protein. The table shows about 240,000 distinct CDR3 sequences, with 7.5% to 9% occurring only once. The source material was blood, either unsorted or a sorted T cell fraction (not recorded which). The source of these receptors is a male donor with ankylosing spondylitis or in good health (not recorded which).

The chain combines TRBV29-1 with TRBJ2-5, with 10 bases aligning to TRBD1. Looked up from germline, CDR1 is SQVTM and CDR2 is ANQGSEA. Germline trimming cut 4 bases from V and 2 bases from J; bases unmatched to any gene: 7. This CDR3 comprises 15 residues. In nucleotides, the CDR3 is TGCAGCGTTGGGGGACAGGGGCCCTCTCAAGAGACCCAGTACTTC. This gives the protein CSVGGQGPSQETQYF.

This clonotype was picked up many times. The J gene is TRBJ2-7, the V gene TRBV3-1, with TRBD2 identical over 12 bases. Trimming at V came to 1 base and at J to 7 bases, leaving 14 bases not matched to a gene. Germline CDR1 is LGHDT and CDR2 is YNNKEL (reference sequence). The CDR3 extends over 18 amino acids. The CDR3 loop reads CASSQAMTSGRIVREQYF. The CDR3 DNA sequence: TGTGCCAGCAGCCAAGCAATGACTAGCGGGAGAATCGTAAGGGAGCAGTACTTC.

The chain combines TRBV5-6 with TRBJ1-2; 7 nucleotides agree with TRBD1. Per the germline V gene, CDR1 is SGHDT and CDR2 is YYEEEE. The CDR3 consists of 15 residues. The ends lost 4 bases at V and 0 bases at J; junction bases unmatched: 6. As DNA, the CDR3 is TGTGCCAGCAGCCTTGGGACAGAAGCTAACTATGGCTACACCTTC. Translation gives CASSLGTEANYGYTF.

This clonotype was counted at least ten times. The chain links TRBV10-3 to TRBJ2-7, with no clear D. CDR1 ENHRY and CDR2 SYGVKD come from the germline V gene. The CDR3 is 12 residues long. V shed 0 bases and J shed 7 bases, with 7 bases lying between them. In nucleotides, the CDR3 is TGTGCCATCAGTGAGTCGTTGCGGGAGCAGTACTTC. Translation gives CAISESLREQYF.

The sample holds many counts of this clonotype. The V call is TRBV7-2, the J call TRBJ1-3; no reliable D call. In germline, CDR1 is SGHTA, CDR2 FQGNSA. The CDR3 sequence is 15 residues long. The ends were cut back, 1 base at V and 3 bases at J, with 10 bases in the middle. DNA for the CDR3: TGTGCCAGCAGCTTAGATACTAGGGATGGAAACACCATATATTTT. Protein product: CASSLDTRDGNTIYF.

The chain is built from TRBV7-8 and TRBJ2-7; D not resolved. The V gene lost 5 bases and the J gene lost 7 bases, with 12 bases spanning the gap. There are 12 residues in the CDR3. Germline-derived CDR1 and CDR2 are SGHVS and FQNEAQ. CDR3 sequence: CASSRTGLEQYF. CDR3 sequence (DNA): TGTGCCAGCAGCCGGACCGGCCTGGAGCAGTACTTC.

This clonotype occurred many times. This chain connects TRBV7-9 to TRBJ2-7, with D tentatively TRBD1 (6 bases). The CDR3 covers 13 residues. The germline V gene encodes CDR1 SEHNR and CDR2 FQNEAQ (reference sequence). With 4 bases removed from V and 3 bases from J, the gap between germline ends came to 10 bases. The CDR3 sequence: CASSSQGLYEQYF. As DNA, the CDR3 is TGTGCCAGCAGCTCCCAGGGGCTCTACGAGCAGTACTTC.

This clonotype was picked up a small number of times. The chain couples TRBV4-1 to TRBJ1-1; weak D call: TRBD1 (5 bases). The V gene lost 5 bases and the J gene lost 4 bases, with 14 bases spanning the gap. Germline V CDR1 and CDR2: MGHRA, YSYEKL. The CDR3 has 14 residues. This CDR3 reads CASSGILRGTEAFF. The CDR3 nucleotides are TGCGCCAGCAGCGGAATCCTAAGGGGCACTGAAGCTTTCTTT.